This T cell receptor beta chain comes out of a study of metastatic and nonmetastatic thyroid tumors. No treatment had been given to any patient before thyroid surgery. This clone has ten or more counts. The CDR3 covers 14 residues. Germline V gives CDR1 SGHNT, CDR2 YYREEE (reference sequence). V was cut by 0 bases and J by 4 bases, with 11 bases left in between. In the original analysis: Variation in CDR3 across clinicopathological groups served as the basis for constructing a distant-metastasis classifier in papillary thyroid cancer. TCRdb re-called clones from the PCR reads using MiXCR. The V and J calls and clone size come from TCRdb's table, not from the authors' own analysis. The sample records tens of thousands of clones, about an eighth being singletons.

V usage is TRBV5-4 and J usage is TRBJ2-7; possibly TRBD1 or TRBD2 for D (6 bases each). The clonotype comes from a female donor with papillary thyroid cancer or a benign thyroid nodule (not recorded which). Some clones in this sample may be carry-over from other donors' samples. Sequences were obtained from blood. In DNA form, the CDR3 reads TGTGCCAGCAGCTTGGATCAGGGGAGGTACGAGCAGTACTTC. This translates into CASSLDQGRYEQYF.